This T cell receptor (beta chain) comes out of a study of radiotherapy plus CTLA-4 blockade in lung cancer. J gave up 2 bases and V 3 bases, and 4 bases lay outside the gene matches. Germline values: CDR1 SGHRS, CDR2 YFSETQ. The CDR3 length is 17 residues. The protocol was immunoSEQ multiplex PCR, while the TCRdb copy is restricted to in-frame clones and leaves out a portion. The sample contains 85,000 to 90,000 clones, around 84% of which appear only once. The sequences come from peripheral blood, collected from a patient treated with radiotherapy plus ipilimumab. The chain joins TRBV5-1 to TRBJ2-3; 15 nucleotides match TRBD2. This receptor was obtained from a human donor with non-small cell lung cancer that progressed on radiotherapy plus ipilimumab. The CDR3 protein is CASSSGLAGGPTDTQYF. DNA for the CDR3: TGCGCCAGCAGCTCGGGACTAGCGGGAGGCCCCACAGATACGCAGTATTTT.